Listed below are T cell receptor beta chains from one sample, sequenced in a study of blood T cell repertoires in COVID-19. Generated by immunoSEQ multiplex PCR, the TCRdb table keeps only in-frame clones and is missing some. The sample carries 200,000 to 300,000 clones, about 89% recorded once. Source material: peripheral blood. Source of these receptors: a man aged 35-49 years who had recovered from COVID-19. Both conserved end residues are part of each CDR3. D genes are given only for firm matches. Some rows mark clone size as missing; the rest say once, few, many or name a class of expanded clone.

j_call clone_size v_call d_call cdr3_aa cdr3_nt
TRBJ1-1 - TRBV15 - CATSSFQGGNTEAFF TGTGCCACCAGCAGTTTCCAAGGGGGGAACACTGAAGCTTTCTTT
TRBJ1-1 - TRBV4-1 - CASSPRALNTEAFF TGCGCCAGCAGCCCGCGGGCCCTGAACACTGAAGCTTTCTTT
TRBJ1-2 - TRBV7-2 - CASSLLGAFGYTF TGTGCCAGCAGCTTATTGGGGGCGTTTGGCTACACCTTC
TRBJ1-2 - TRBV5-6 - CASSLVSGYYGYTF TGTGCCAGCAGCTTGGTTTCCGGGTACTATGGCTACACCTTC
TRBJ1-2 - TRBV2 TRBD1 CASSGRDRGSLWGYTF TGTGCCAGCAGTGGCCGGGACAGGGGTAGCCTCTGGGGCTACACCTTC
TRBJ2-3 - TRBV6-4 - CASSQDSGTSTDTQYF TGTGCCAGCAGCCAGGACAGCGGAACTAGCACAGATACGCAGTATTTT
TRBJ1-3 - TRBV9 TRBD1 CASSVGRGTGLGNTIYF TGTGCCAGCAGCGTAGGGCGGGGGACAGGGCTGGGAAACACCATATATTTT
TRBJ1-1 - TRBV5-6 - CASSSITEAFF TGTGCCAGCAGCTCAATCACTGAAGCTTTCTTT
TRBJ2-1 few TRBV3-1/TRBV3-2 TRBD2 CASSQTLGTSPFF TGTGCCAGCAGCCAAACCCTGGGGACTAGCCCGTTCTTC
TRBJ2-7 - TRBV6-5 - CASSQGFGAEQYF TGTGCCAGCAGTCAGGGGTTTGGCGCCGAGCAGTACTTC
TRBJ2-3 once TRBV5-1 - CASSFDWSTDTQYF TGCGCCAGCAGCTTCGACTGGAGCACAGATACGCAGTATTTT
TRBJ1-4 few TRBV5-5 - CASSATGGEREKLFF TGTGCCAGCAGCGCCACCGGGGGAGAGCGTGAAAAACTGTTTTTT
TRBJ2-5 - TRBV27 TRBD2 CASRSSGGASETQYF TGTGCCAGCAGGTCTAGCGGGGGGGCGTCGGAGACCCAGTACTTC
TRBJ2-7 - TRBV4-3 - CASSPNLATSSYEQYF TGCGCCAGCAGCCCGAATTTAGCGACTAGCTCCTACGAGCAGTACTTC
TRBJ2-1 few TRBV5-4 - CASSAELGSSYNEQFF TGTGCCAGCAGCGCTGAACTAGGGAGCTCCTACAATGAGCAGTTCTTC
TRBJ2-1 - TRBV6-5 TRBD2 CASSYSRSWREWEQFF TGTGCCAGCAGTTACTCGAGGTCTTGGCGGGAGTGGGAGCAGTTCTTC
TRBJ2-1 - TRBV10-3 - CAITAREDNEQFF TGTGCCATCACGGCGAGGGAGGACAATGAGCAGTTCTTC
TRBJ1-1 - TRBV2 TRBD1 CASLGPGQLNTEAFF TGTGCCAGCTTGGGCCCGGGACAGTTGAACACTGAAGCTTTCTTT
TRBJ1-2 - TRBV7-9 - CASSPTDTYGYTF TGTGCCAGCAGCCCTACGGACACTTATGGCTACACCTTC
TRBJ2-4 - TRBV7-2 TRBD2 CASGLAGVGKNIQYF TGTGCCAGCGGACTAGCGGGAGTGGGCAAAAACATTCAGTACTTC
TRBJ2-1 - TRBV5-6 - CASSGIIAAEQFF TGTGCCAGCAGCGGAATCATAGCGGCGGAGCAGTTCTTC
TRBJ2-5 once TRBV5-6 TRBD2 CASSPWRLAGGQETQYF TGTGCCAGCAGCCCTTGGAGGCTAGCGGGAGGGCAAGAGACCCAGTACTTC
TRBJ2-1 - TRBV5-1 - CASSFSGSYNEQFF TGCGCCAGCAGCTTCTCAGGGTCCTACAATGAGCAGTTCTTC
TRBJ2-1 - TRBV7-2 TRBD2 CASSSTSGGARPRNEQFF TGTGCCAGCAGTTCTACTAGCGGGGGGGCCAGGCCCAGGAATGAGCAGTTCTTC
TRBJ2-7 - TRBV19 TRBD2 CAFLSREGPNFYEQYF TGTGCCTTTCTCAGCAGGGAGGGGCCAAATTTCTACGAGCAGTACTTC
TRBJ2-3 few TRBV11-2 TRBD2 CASSSAERGSTDTQYF TGTGCCAGCAGCTCGGCCGAGCGGGGTAGCACAGATACGCAGTATTTT
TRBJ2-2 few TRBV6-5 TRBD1 CASSSQGAVTGELFF TGTGCCAGCAGTTCACAGGGGGCAGTCACCGGGGAGCTGTTTTTT
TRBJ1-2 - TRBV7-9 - CASSPYSNYGYTF TGTGCCAGCAGTCCCTATTCTAACTATGGCTACACCTTC
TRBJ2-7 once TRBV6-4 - CASSDGTGEQYF TGTGCCAGCAGTGACGGCACGGGCGAGCAGTACTTC
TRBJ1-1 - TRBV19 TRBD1 CASSAQGATEAFF TGTGCCAGTAGTGCACAGGGGGCCACTGAAGCTTTCTTT
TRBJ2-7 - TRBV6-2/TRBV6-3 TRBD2 CASSYSGTSVAEQYF TGTGCCAGCAGTTACTCGGGGACTAGCGTCGCCGAGCAGTACTTC
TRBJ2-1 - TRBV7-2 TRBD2 CASSLVGGASYNEQFF TGTGCCAGCAGCTTAGTCGGGGGGGCCTCCTACAATGAGCAGTTCTTC